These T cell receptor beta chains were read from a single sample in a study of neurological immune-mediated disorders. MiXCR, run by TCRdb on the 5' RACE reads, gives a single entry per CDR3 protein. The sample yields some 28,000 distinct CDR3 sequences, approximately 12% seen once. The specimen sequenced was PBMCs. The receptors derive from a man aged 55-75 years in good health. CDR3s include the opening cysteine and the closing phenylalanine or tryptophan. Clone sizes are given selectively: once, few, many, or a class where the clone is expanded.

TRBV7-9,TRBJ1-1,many,CASSIRQGTEAFF
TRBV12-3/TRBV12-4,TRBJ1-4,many,CASSQGQSNEKLFF
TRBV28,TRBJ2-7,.,CASPSGLSYEQYF
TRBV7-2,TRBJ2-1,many,CASSSYSGGADQFF
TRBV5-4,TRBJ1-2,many,CASSLDSNYGYTF
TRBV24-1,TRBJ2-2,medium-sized,CATGDESSTGELFF
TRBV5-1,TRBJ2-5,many,CASSTGPVRETQYF
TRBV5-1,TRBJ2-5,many,CASSPWDETQYF
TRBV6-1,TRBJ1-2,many,CASILSGAASNYGYTF
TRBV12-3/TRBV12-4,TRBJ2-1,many,CASSPSGLAGGQFF
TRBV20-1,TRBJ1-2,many,CSATGRYGYTF
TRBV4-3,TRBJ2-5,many,CASSRIVGQTQETQYF
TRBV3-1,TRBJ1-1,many,CASSHKTDMNTEAFF
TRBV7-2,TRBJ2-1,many,CASSRTTGDEQFF
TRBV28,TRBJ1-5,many,CASRSPGGLINQPQHF
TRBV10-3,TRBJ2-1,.,CAISVGLAGGPSSYNEQFF
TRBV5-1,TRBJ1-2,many,CASSPEGGAGYTF
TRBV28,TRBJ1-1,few,CASDQLGQNTEAFF
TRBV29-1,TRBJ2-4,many,CSVQGETKNIQYF
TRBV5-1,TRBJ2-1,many,CASSRTSGIYNEQFF
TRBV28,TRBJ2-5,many,CASSSTLGRQTQYF
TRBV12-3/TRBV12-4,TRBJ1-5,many,CASSFRDRSQPQHF
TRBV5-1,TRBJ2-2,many,CASSLVFWGDTGELFF
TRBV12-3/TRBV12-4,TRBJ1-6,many,CASSLGEKGSPLHF
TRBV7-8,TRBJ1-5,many,CASSLTEVGLGQPQHF
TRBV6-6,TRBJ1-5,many,CASSYLGGQGSNQPQHF
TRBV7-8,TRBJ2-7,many,CASSPRGQGDYEQYF
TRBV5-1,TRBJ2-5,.,CASNYGYLQETQYF
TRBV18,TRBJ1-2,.,CASSPPYRSRAPGPYGYTF
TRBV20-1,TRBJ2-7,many,CSARDLIAGDGSYEQYF
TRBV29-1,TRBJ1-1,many,CSAVGGRDTEAFF
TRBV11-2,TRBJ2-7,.,CASQTGALTPYDQYF
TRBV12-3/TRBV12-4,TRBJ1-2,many,CASSETGRTGYTF
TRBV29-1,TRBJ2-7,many,CSVSRDFNSYEQYF
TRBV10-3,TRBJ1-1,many,CAIADSPAEAFF
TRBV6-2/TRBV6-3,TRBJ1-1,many,CASSGSPMETEAFF
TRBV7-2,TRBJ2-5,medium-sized,CASSLSSQGETQYF
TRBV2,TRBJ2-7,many,CASSTVLAGASQHEQYF
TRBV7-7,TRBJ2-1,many,CASSSSTGSSYNEQFF
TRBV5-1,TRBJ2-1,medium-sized,CASSRTSGKNNEQFF
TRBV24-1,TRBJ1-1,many,CATRATADTEAFF
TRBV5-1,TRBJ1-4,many,CASSLGQGATSNEKLFF
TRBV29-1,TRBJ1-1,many,CSVEPDMNTEAFF
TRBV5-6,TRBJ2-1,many,CASSPKGLAGRGEQFF
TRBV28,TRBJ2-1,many,CASSPIAGESWNEQFF
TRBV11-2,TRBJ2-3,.,CASSLSEGTQYF
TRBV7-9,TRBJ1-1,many,CASGIQGFTEAFF
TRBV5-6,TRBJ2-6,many,CASSIFSGDSGANVLTF
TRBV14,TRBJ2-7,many,CASSPGTGLYEQYF
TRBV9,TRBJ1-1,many,CASSPRMAEDTEAFF
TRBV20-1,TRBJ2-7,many,CSARAPGGVPYEQYF
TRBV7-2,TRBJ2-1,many,CASSALTSGRNNEQFF
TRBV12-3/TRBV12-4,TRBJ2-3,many,CASSLGAYTDTQYF
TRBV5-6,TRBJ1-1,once,CASSFYICSASGDRDTEAFF